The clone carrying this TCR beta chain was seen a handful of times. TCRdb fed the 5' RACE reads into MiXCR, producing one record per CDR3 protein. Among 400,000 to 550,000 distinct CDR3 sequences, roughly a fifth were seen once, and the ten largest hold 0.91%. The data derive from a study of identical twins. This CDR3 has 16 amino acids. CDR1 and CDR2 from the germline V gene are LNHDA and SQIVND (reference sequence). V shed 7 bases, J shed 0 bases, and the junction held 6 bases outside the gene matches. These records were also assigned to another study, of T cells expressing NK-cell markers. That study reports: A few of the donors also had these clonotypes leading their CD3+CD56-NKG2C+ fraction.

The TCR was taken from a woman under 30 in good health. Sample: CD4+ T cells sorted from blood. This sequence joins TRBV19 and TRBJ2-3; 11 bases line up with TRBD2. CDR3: CASTLGLAASTDTQYF. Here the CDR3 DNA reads TGTGCCAGTACCCTGGGACTAGCGGCTAGCACAGATACGCAGTATTTT.